This T cell receptor beta chain was observed in a study of cytomegalovirus exposure and HLA in healthy donors. About the study: Earlier results showed almost 120 million unique TCR beta sequences derived from about 179 million T cells.

CDR1 and CDR2 (germline): MDHEN, SYDVKM. V lost 2 bases and J lost 0; bases outside the gene matches: 10. This CDR3 comprises 17 residues. The PCR was carried out with 60 Vbeta primers and 13 Jbeta primers. Profiled with immunoSEQ multiplex PCR; TCRdb holds only in-frame clones, not every one. Here the sample spans roughly 180,000 clones, 76% being singletons. About this clone itself: The antigen remains unidentified.

Study results and caveats: TCR beta chain V- and J-gene trimming was linked, in a later analysis, to a missense variant in DCLRE1C. Researchers counted 164 TCR beta chains as cytomegalovirus-associated. Most of the CMV-associated TCR beta chains (in a later analysis) appeared to be HLA-restricted.

The chain couples TRBV28 to TRBJ2-7; 7 nucleotides agree with TRBD1. Sequencing was done on a sample of PBMCs. The source is a man aged 18 to 29 in good health and CMV-seronegative. In nucleotides, the CDR3 is TGTGCCAGCAGTTTAGGCATACTGACAGGGAACTCCTACGAGCAGTACTTC. It yields the protein CASSLGILTGNSYEQYF.